This T cell receptor (beta chain) originates from a study of CD8+ T cells in alopecia areata. Treatment: oral pan-JAK inhibitor, 5-10 mg twice daily. Extraction of RNA preceded its reverse transcription into cDNA, which served as the sequencing template. Generated by immunoSEQ multiplex PCR, the TCRdb table keeps only in-frame clones and is missing some. The sample lists about 210,000 clones; under 70% were seen once. Sample: CD4+ T cells sorted from blood, taken at week 4, from a patient treated with tofacitinib. The TCR comes from a human donor with alopecia areata.

CDR3: CASSQVRRTEAFF. The CDR3 region has the DNA TGCGCCAGCAGCCAAGTAAGGAGGACAGAAGCTTTCTTT. The J gene is TRBJ1-1, the V gene TRBV4-3; D possibly corresponds to TRBD1 (5 bases). Germline V gene lookup returns CDR1 LGHNA and CDR2 YSLEER. V was pared by 1 base and J by 8 bases, with 11 bases between. This CDR3 spans 13 amino acids.